These T cell receptor beta chains were read from a single sample in a study of vaccination and CD4 T cells after COVID-19. Each CDR3 protein gets one entry after TCRdb re-called the PCR reads with MiXCR. The sample lists fewer than 7,500 distinct CDR3 sequences, about 30% occurring once. No antigen is known for these receptors. The sequenced material came from CD4+ T cells from blood, cultured in vitro. These receptor sequences come from a human donor in good health. Both conserved end residues are part of each CDR3. Each record gives: V gene, D gene, J gene, clone size, CDR3 DNA, CDR3 protein. The D gene is left open where the match is weak. Rows give clone size only sometimes, using once, few, many, or a class for an expanded clone.

TRBV24-1	.	TRBJ2-2	few	TGTGCCACCAGTGACCCAGACAGACCGAGTACCGGGGAGCTGTTTTTT	CATSDPDRPSTGELFF
TRBV18	TRBD1	TRBJ2-3	.	TGTGCCAGCTCACCGATGGGACAGGGAGCTAGCACAGATACGCAGTATTTT	CASSPMGQGASTDTQYF
TRBV20-1	.	TRBJ1-1	.	TGCAGTGCTACCAAGAACACTGAAGCTTTCTTT	CSATKNTEAFF
TRBV7-8	.	TRBJ2-2	.	TGTGCCAGCAGCTTAAACGAGATCCAGAACACCGGGGAGCTGTTTTTT	CASSLNEIQNTGELFF
TRBV7-2	.	TRBJ2-2	medium-sized	TGTGCCAGCAGCTTAGGGCGGCCCACCGGGGAGCTGTTTTTT	CASSLGRPTGELFF
TRBV6-1	TRBD1	TRBJ1-5	.	TGTGCCAGCAGTCGTGAGGGACAGGGTTCTTTGCCCCAGCATTTT	CASSREGQGSLPQHF
TRBV29-1	.	TRBJ2-7	.	TGCAGCGTTCCAGTGAACTACGAGCAGTACTTC	CSVPVNYEQYF
TRBV27	TRBD1	TRBJ2-1	once	TGTGTCAGCAGTTTCCGGAGTGGCAGGGGGCGGAATGAGCAGTTCTTC	CVSSFRSGRGRNEQFF
TRBV6-2/TRBV6-3	.	TRBJ2-7	.	TGTGCCAGCAGGGACCAGTTCAGCTCCTACGAGCAGTACTTC	CASRDQFSSYEQYF
TRBV21-1	.	TRBJ1-1	.	TGTGCCGGCAGCAAAGAGAAGGACACTGAAGCTTTCTTT	CAGSKEKDTEAFF
TRBV20-1	.	TRBJ2-3	.	TGCAGTGCTAGAGGGCGCGGGAAGGGTGCGTCTGATACGCAGTATTTT	CSARGRGKGASDTQYF
TRBV19	.	TRBJ1-6	.	TGTGCCAGTACCACGGAGGGAATTCCTAATTCACCCCTCCACTTT	CASTTEGIPNSPLHF
TRBV21-1	.	TRBJ2-1	.	TGTGCCAGCAGCAAAAGGGAGACCTACAATGAGCAGTTCTTC	CASSKRETYNEQFF
TRBV7-2	.	TRBJ2-1	few	TGTGCCAGCAGCCTCGGGATAGCCCCCTACAATGAGCAGTTCTTC	CASSLGIAPYNEQFF
TRBV19	.	TRBJ2-3	few	TGTGCCAGTAGTCGGAGTTCTAGCAGAAGCAGCACAGATACGCAGTATTTT	CASSRSSSRSSTDTQYF
TRBV29-1	.	TRBJ2-1	.	TGCAGCGCCTTACCTCGGCACGCCTCCTACAATGAGCAGTTCTTC	CSALPRHASYNEQFF
TRBV6-1	.	TRBJ2-7	.	TGTGCCAGCAGTGTCCGGGTCAGGGACATTCGGGGCGAGCAGTACTTC	CASSVRVRDIRGEQYF
TRBV28	.	TRBJ1-2	.	TGTGCCAGCAGTTTAGGTGACAGAGCCTATGGCTACACCTTC	CASSLGDRAYGYTF
TRBV7-2	.	TRBJ1-5	.	TGTGCCAGCAGCTTAGTCCGGTTCTTGAGTGTGGAAAGTAGCAATCAGCCCCAGCATTTT	CASSLVRFLSVESSNQPQHF
TRBV5-4	TRBD1	TRBJ2-2	.	TGTGCCAGCAGCTCTGGGACAGGGGCCACCGGGGAGCTGTTTTTT	CASSSGTGATGELFF
TRBV27	.	TRBJ2-3	.	TGTGCCAGCAGTTCGACCAAGGATACGCAGTATTTT	CASSSTKDTQYF
TRBV7-2	TRBD2	TRBJ2-5	few	TGTGCCAGCAGCTTATACCCGGGACTAGCGGGAGTAGAGACCCAGTACTTC	CASSLYPGLAGVETQYF
TRBV6-5	TRBD1	TRBJ2-7	.	TGTGCCAGCAGTTTTCGGGGACAGGGGGTCAACGAGCAGTACTTC	CASSFRGQGVNEQYF
TRBV7-9	TRBD1	TRBJ1-2	few	TGTGCCAGCAGCTTAGGGACAGGGGGCGTAGTCTATGGCTACACCTTC	CASSLGTGGVVYGYTF
TRBV28	TRBD1	TRBJ2-5	few	TGTGCCAGCAGTTGGGACAGGGGCATTTCAGAGACCCAGTACTTC	CASSWDRGISETQYF
TRBV6-1	TRBD1	TRBJ1-5	.	TGTGCCAGCAGAGCCGACGACAGGGGCAGCAATCAGCCCCAGCATTTT	CASRADDRGSNQPQHF
TRBV20-1	.	TRBJ1-5	few	TGCAGTGCTAGAGTCAGGGGCCAGCCCCAGCATTTT	CSARVRGQPQHF
TRBV28	.	TRBJ2-3	few	TGTGCCAGCAGTTTGTCCTATAGCACAGATACGCAGTATTTT	CASSLSYSTDTQYF
TRBV19	.	TRBJ1-5	few	TGTGCCAGTAAAGGAGAAGTAGGGTTGGTCAATCAGCCCCAGCATTTT	CASKGEVGLVNQPQHF